This T cell receptor beta chain was documented in a study of CD8+CD57+ T cells in acquired aplastic anemia. Trimming shortened V by 0 bases and J by 2 bases, and 17 bases separated the two germline ends. The CDR3 runs to 17 residues. In germline, CDR1 is SGHRS, CDR2 YFSETQ. For CDR3 and TCR beta VDJ profiling, genomic DNA was the template used. TCRdb recomputed calls from the reads with MiXCR, one row per CDR3 protein. The repertoire holds a few hundred thousand distinct CDR3 sequences, with 45% to 70% as singletons. This chain links TRBV5-1 with TRBJ2-5; perhaps TRBD1 as D (6 bases). Sequencing input: sorted CD4+, CD8+, or CD8+CD57+ T cells (not recorded which) from PBMCs. The receptor was isolated from a human donor with severe aplastic anemia or a healthy control (not recorded which). This CDR3 is CASSLVLRPQGQETQYF. CDR3 sequence (DNA): TGCGCCAGCAGCTTGGTCCTGAGACCACAGGGTCAAGAGACCCAGTACTTC.